A selection of T cell receptor beta chains follows, all from one sample in a study of identical twins. MiXCR, applied by TCRdb to the 5' RACE reads, yields one record per CDR3 protein. The sample lists over 550,000 distinct CDR3 sequences, about 7% occurring once. The same sample was also studied in work on yellow fever vaccine responses in identical twins.

The sample comprised PBMCs. Every receptor here comes from a woman aged 18-35 years in good health. Each CDR3 is given with its conserved first and last residue. A D gene is named only where the DNA matches it firmly. Where a row states a size, it is once, few, many or the class of an expanded clone; other rows omit it.

>TRBD2|TRBJ2-4|TRBV9|few
TGTGCCAGCAGCGGGGCGGGAGTGGGGGACATTCAGTACTTC
CASSGAGVGDIQYF
>-|TRBJ1-2|TRBV29-1|-
TGCAGCGTGCTCCTCGGGGTGTTATCTTTT
CSVLLGVLSF
>-|TRBJ2-3|TRBV5-1|-
TGCGCCAGCAGCTTGAGGGCAGGGATCACAGATACGCAGTATTTT
CASSLRAGITDTQYF
>TRBD1|TRBJ2-1|TRBV6-1|-
TGTGCCAGCAGCTCCCGAGACAGGGGTGCTTTCAATGAGCAGTTCTTC
CASSSRDRGAFNEQFF
>-|TRBJ2-3|TRBV7-9|-
TGTGCCAGCAGCTCGCAATCGGTTAGCACAGATACGCAGTATTTT
CASSSQSVSTDTQYF
>-|TRBJ1-6|TRBV4-2|few
TGTGCCAGCAGCCAAGGGGGGTACTCCTATAATTCACCCCTCCACTTT
CASSQGGYSYNSPLHF
>TRBD1|TRBJ2-1|TRBV6-1|-
TGTGCCAGCAGTGAAGTTGCGGACAGGGGGGGTTATGAGCAGTTCTTC
CASSEVADRGGYEQFF
>-|TRBJ1-2|TRBV29-1|-
TGCAGCGTTGGGGGGTGGACCTATGGCTACACCTTC
CSVGGWTYGYTF
>TRBD2|TRBJ2-3|TRBV5-1|-
TGCGCCAGCAGCTTCGGGCGGGGGACTAGCACAGATACGCAGTATTTT
CASSFGRGTSTDTQYF
>-|TRBJ1-2|TRBV29-1|-
TGCAGCGTTTCGACAAGTAACTATGGCTACACCTTC
CSVSTSNYGYTF
>TRBD1|TRBJ2-2|TRBV24-1|-
TGTGCCACCAGTGATTGGACAGGGTTTGACACCGGGGAGCTGTTTTTT
CATSDWTGFDTGELFF
>TRBD1|TRBJ1-6|TRBV7-8|few
TGTGCCAGCAGCTTAACGGGACAGGGGTCCTCACCCCTCCACTTT
CASSLTGQGSSPLHF
>TRBD2|TRBJ2-6|TRBV12-3/TRBV12-4|many
TGTGCCAGCAGTCCTTGGACTAGCGGGAGTTCCTCTGGGGCCAACGTCCTGACTTTC
CASSPWTSGSSSGANVLTF
>TRBD2|TRBJ2-3|TRBV6-5|-
TGTGCCAGCAGTTACTGGGGACTAGCGGGAGGAGATACGCAGTATTTT
CASSYWGLAGGDTQYF
>-|TRBJ1-1|TRBV14|many
TGTGCCAGCAGCCAAGTTGCGGGAGTCCCTGAAGCTTTCTTT
CASSQVAGVPEAFF
>-|TRBJ2-2|TRBV2|few
TGTGCCAGCAGTGAAATCCCTTATACCGGGGAGCTGTTTTTT
CASSEIPYTGELFF
>-|TRBJ2-5|TRBV12-3/TRBV12-4|few
TGTGCCAGCAGCCCCTCAGGTGCTAAAGAGACCCAGTACTTC
CASSPSGAKETQYF
>TRBD2|TRBJ2-7|TRBV20-1|few
TGCAGTGCTAGTCGAGCGGGAGGGTTTTACGAGCAGTACTTC
CSASRAGGFYEQYF
>-|TRBJ2-3|TRBV28|few
TGTGCCAGCAGCGCCCCAGGATTGGCTGGGGATACGCAGTATTTT
CASSAPGLAGDTQYF
>-|TRBJ1-4|TRBV7-2|few
TGTGCCAGCAGCTTCCGGGACGGGGTCGAAAAACTGTTTTTT
CASSFRDGVEKLFF
>-|TRBJ2-3|TRBV12-5|-
TGTGCTAGTGTCCGAGGTAGGGGCAGCATAACGCAGTATTTT
CASVRGRGSITQYF
>-|TRBJ2-3|TRBV19|many
TGTGCCAGTAGTGGGGGGTTTAGCACAGATACGCAGTATTTT
CASSGGFSTDTQYF
>-|TRBJ2-1|TRBV24-1|many
TGTGCCACCAGTAATCCGCTCGGTGAGCAGTTCTTC
CATSNPLGEQFF
>TRBD1|TRBJ2-7|TRBV10-3|-
TGTGCCATCAGTGGGGCAGGGGGCTCCATATCCTACGAGCAGTACTTC
CAISGAGGSISYEQYF
>TRBD2|TRBJ2-5|TRBV27|few
TGTGCCAGCTGTTCGGTAGCGGGAGCTCAAGAGACCCAGTACTTC
CASCSVAGAQETQYF
>-|TRBJ1-6|TRBV6-5|-
TGTGCCAGCAGTTACATGAATTCACCCCTCCACTTT
CASSYMNSPLHF
>TRBD1|TRBJ2-1|TRBV12-3/TRBV12-4|few
TGTGCCAGCAGTCCTCTCCGGGACAGGGTTGTCAATGAGCAGTTCTTC
CASSPLRDRVVNEQFF
>TRBD1|TRBJ2-7|TRBV20-1|once
TGCAGTGCTAAGACCGGGACAGGGGCCTACGAGCAGTACTTC
CSAKTGTGAYEQYF
>-|TRBJ1-1|TRBV7-9|-
TGTGCCAGCACCCCGTCCGGGGAAAACACTGAAGCTTTCTTT
CASTPSGENTEAFF
>TRBD1|TRBJ1-1|TRBV12-3/TRBV12-4|-
TGTGCCAGCAGTCCGACAGGGGGCGGCACTGAAGCTTTCTTT
CASSPTGGGTEAFF
>-|TRBJ2-3|TRBV3-1|many
TGTGCCAGCAGCCACCAAGATCGTCGCAGCACAGATACGCAGTATTTT
CASSHQDRRSTDTQYF
>-|TRBJ2-1|TRBV20-1|-
TGCAGTGCTAGAGAGGAACCCAGGGCGCAGCAGTTCTTC
CSAREEPRAQQFF
>TRBD2|TRBJ2-1|TRBV20-1|-
TGCAGTGCTAGTAGTGTAAGGCGGACTAGCGGGACGAATGAGCAGTTCTTC
CSASSVRRTSGTNEQFF
>-|TRBJ2-1|TRBV10-2|few
TGCGCCAGCAGTAAGGGGGGACCACCCTCCTACAATGAGCAGTTCTTC
CASSKGGPPSYNEQFF
>TRBD2|TRBJ2-1|TRBV4-1|few
TGCGCCAGCAGCCAAGAACCCCTTAGCGGGGGCGGGGATGAGCAGTTCTTC
CASSQEPLSGGGDEQFF
>-|TRBJ1-2|TRBV4-1|many
TGCGCCAGCAGCCAAGAGATAGGTAACTTCTTCTATGGCTACACCTTC
CASSQEIGNFFYGYTF
>-|TRBJ2-5|TRBV12-3/TRBV12-4|many
TGTGCCAGCAGCTTGGGATCTGAGACCCAGTACTTC
CASSLGSETQYF
>-|TRBJ2-6|TRBV5-1|many
TGCGCCAGCAGCTCCTTCTCTGGGGCCAACGTCCTGACTTTC
CASSSFSGANVLTF